A selection of T cell receptor beta chains follows, all from one sample in a study of T cells after somatic rescue of genetic block. Profiled with immunoSEQ multiplex PCR; TCRdb holds only in-frame clones, not every one. The profile covers tens of thousands of clones, with 90% to 97% appearing a single time and more than 0.075% taken by the ten largest. The specimen was peripheral blood mononuclear cells (PBMCs). The receptor set was obtained from a child in the first two years of life. Each CDR3 is given with its conserved first and last residue. A D gene is named only where the DNA matches it firmly. Some rows mark clone size as missing; the rest say once, few, many or name a class of expanded clone.

abundance: .; d_gene: .; v_gene: TRBV5-1; j_gene: TRBJ2-6; CDR3nt: TGCGCCAGTAGCTTGGACGCCCCCTCTGGGGCCAACGTCCTGACTTTC; CDR3aa: CASSLDAPSGANVLTF
abundance: .; d_gene: .; v_gene: TRBV7-2; j_gene: TRBJ2-1; CDR3nt: TGTGCCAGCAGCTTATGGGTAGGAGGGGACTCCTACAATGAGCAGTTCTTC; CDR3aa: CASSLWVGGDSYNEQFF
abundance: .; d_gene: .; v_gene: TRBV18; j_gene: TRBJ2-5; CDR3nt: TGTGCCAGCTCACCATTCAGGGAGCAGACCCAGTACTTC; CDR3aa: CASSPFREQTQYF
abundance: .; d_gene: TRBD1; v_gene: TRBV5-1; j_gene: TRBJ2-7; CDR3nt: TGCGCCAGCAGCTTAGGGACAGGGGGCGAGCAGTACTTC; CDR3aa: CASSLGTGGEQYF
abundance: .; d_gene: .; v_gene: TRBV7-5; j_gene: TRBJ1-2; CDR3nt: TGTGTCAGAAGCCTCTGGACAGGGGATAACTATGGCTACACCTTC; CDR3aa: CVRSLWTGDNYGYTF
abundance: .; d_gene: .; v_gene: TRBV5-6; j_gene: TRBJ2-3; CDR3nt: TGTGCCAGCAGCTTGGGGGGCAGCACAGATACGCAGTATTTT; CDR3aa: CASSLGGSTDTQYF
abundance: .; d_gene: TRBD2; v_gene: TRBV11-2; j_gene: TRBJ2-7; CDR3nt: TGTGCCAGCAGCTTAGTCCTAGCGGAGGGTCCGTCTTACGAGCAGTACTTC; CDR3aa: CASSLVLAEGPSYEQYF
abundance: once; d_gene: TRBD1; v_gene: TRBV15; j_gene: TRBJ1-4; CDR3nt: TGTGCCACCAGCAGGGACAGGGGTGAAAAACTGTTTTTT; CDR3aa: CATSRDRGEKLFF
abundance: .; d_gene: TRBD2; v_gene: TRBV4-3; j_gene: TRBJ2-3; CDR3nt: TGCGCCAGCAGCCTCTTAGCGGGAGGGTTCACAGATACGCAGTATTTT; CDR3aa: CASSLLAGGFTDTQYF
abundance: .; d_gene: TRBD1; v_gene: TRBV5-4; j_gene: TRBJ2-7; CDR3nt: TGTGCCAGCAGCCCCGGGACAGGGTTTTACGAGCAGTACTTC; CDR3aa: CASSPGTGFYEQYF
abundance: .; d_gene: .; v_gene: TRBV2; j_gene: TRBJ1-5; CDR3nt: TGTGCCAGCAGTGACAGGGATAGCAATCAGCCCCAGCATTTT; CDR3aa: CASSDRDSNQPQHF
abundance: .; d_gene: TRBD2; v_gene: TRBV10-3; j_gene: TRBJ2-2; CDR3nt: TGTGCCATCAGTGAGTGGGGGGGATCGAACACCGGGGAGCTGTTTTTT; CDR3aa: CAISEWGGSNTGELFF
abundance: .; d_gene: .; v_gene: TRBV21-1; j_gene: TRBJ2-2; CDR3nt: TGTGCCAGCAGCACTCTCGACAGGGGGCACGGGGAGCTGTTTTTT; CDR3aa: CASSTLDRGHGELFF
abundance: .; d_gene: TRBD2; v_gene: TRBV7-2; j_gene: TRBJ2-1; CDR3nt: TGTGCCAGCAGCTTACAGGGACTAGCGGGAGGGCCCTACAATGAGCAGTTCTTC; CDR3aa: CASSLQGLAGGPYNEQFF
abundance: .; d_gene: .; v_gene: TRBV28; j_gene: TRBJ1-3; CDR3nt: TGTGCCAGCAGAGCTACAGGGTCTGGAAACACCATATATTTT; CDR3aa: CASRATGSGNTIYF
abundance: .; d_gene: TRBD1; v_gene: TRBV29-1; j_gene: TRBJ1-1; CDR3nt: TGCAGCGTTACAGGGGGCACTGAAGCTTTCTTT; CDR3aa: CSVTGGTEAFF
abundance: .; d_gene: .; v_gene: TRBV27; j_gene: TRBJ2-5; CDR3nt: TGTGCCAGCAGTTCCCCTCTCAGGGGTCAAGAGACCCAGTACTTC; CDR3aa: CASSSPLRGQETQYF
abundance: .; d_gene: TRBD2; v_gene: TRBV6-1; j_gene: TRBJ2-3; CDR3nt: TGTGCCAGCAGTGAAATATTAGCGGGAACAGATACGCAGTATTTT; CDR3aa: CASSEILAGTDTQYF
abundance: .; d_gene: TRBD1; v_gene: TRBV19; j_gene: TRBJ2-7; CDR3nt: TGTGCCAGTAGCGGAAGGGGACAGGGAGGAGCCTACGAGCAGTACTTC; CDR3aa: CASSGRGQGGAYEQYF
abundance: .; d_gene: TRBD2; v_gene: TRBV6-5; j_gene: TRBJ2-1; CDR3nt: TGTGCCAGCAGTTGGACTAGCGACTCCTACAATGAGCAGTTCTTC; CDR3aa: CASSWTSDSYNEQFF
abundance: .; d_gene: .; v_gene: TRBV5-1; j_gene: TRBJ1-1; CDR3nt: TGCGCCAGCAGCTTACTGGACAGAAACACTGAAGCTTTCTTT; CDR3aa: CASSLLDRNTEAFF
abundance: .; d_gene: .; v_gene: TRBV5-4; j_gene: TRBJ2-5; CDR3nt: TGTGCCAGCAGCCCGAGGAATATTTTGAGGGGGGCCCAAGAGACCCAGTACTTC; CDR3aa: CASSPRNILRGAQETQYF
abundance: .; d_gene: TRBD1; v_gene: TRBV30; j_gene: TRBJ2-7; CDR3nt: TGTGCCTGGAGTGGGACAGGGGGCGAGCAGTACTTC; CDR3aa: CAWSGTGGEQYF
abundance: .; d_gene: TRBD2; v_gene: TRBV30; j_gene: TRBJ2-3; CDR3nt: TGTGCCTGGAGTGCCCCGAGAGGGAGGGCCGGAGATACGCAGTATTTT; CDR3aa: CAWSAPRGRAGDTQYF
abundance: .; d_gene: TRBD1; v_gene: TRBV27; j_gene: TRBJ2-5; CDR3nt: TGTGCCAGCAGGAGGACAGGGGTCCGCCAAGAGACCCAGTACTTC; CDR3aa: CASRRTGVRQETQYF
abundance: .; d_gene: .; v_gene: TRBV7-9; j_gene: TRBJ2-6; CDR3nt: TGTGCCAGCAGCTTACTTGGGGCCAACGTCCTGACTTTC; CDR3aa: CASSLLGANVLTF
abundance: .; d_gene: TRBD1; v_gene: TRBV7-6; j_gene: TRBJ2-3; CDR3nt: TGTGCCAGCAGCTTAAGGGGACAGGGGGGCACAGATACGCAGTATTTT; CDR3aa: CASSLRGQGGTDTQYF
abundance: once; d_gene: .; v_gene: TRBV4-1; j_gene: TRBJ2-7; CDR3nt: TGCGCCAGCAGCCGCCTCGCCGGCGGGCTCAGCTACGAGCAGTACTTC; CDR3aa: CASSRLAGGLSYEQYF
abundance: .; d_gene: TRBD2; v_gene: TRBV5-4; j_gene: TRBJ2-2; CDR3nt: TGTGCCAGCAGCGATCTAGCGGGAGGGATGAACACCGGGGAGCTGTTTTTT; CDR3aa: CASSDLAGGMNTGELFF
abundance: once; d_gene: TRBD2; v_gene: TRBV5-1; j_gene: TRBJ2-1; CDR3nt: TGCGCCAGCCACTTTAAGCGGGAAAGAGATGAGCAGTTCTTC; CDR3aa: CASHFKRERDEQFF
abundance: .; d_gene: .; v_gene: TRBV23-1; j_gene: TRBJ2-2; CDR3nt: TGCGCCAGCAGTCAGTCGGACAGGAGGGCCGGGGAGCTGTTTTTT; CDR3aa: CASSQSDRRAGELFF
abundance: .; d_gene: TRBD1; v_gene: TRBV5-6; j_gene: TRBJ2-7; CDR3nt: TGTGCCAGCAGGGGACAGGGAGCGCAGTACTTC; CDR3aa: CASRGQGAQYF
abundance: .; d_gene: .; v_gene: TRBV19; j_gene: TRBJ2-1; CDR3nt: TGTGCCAGTAGTATCGGGAGCTCCTACAATGAGCAGTTCTTC; CDR3aa: CASSIGSSYNEQFF
abundance: .; d_gene: .; v_gene: TRBV10-3; j_gene: TRBJ2-7; CDR3nt: TGTGCCATCAGTGAGAGGAAAAGGGACGAGCAGTACTTC; CDR3aa: CAISERKRDEQYF
abundance: .; d_gene: TRBD2; v_gene: TRBV7-2; j_gene: TRBJ2-3; CDR3nt: TGTGCCAGCAGCCCCCGACTAGCTGGGGATACGCAGTATTTT; CDR3aa: CASSPRLAGDTQYF
abundance: .; d_gene: .; v_gene: TRBV13; j_gene: TRBJ1-6; CDR3nt: TGTGCCAGCAGTTTGGGACGGAATAATTCACCCCTCCACTTT; CDR3aa: CASSLGRNNSPLHF
abundance: .; d_gene: .; v_gene: TRBV11-2; j_gene: TRBJ2-7; CDR3nt: TGTGCCAGCAGCTTAGATGGGTTCGGCAGCCCCTCCTACGAGCAGTACTTC; CDR3aa: CASSLDGFGSPSYEQYF
abundance: .; d_gene: TRBD1; v_gene: TRBV6-1; j_gene: TRBJ2-2; CDR3nt: TGTGCCAGCAGCCTTGGACAGGGGCCCGGGGAGCTGTTTTTT; CDR3aa: CASSLGQGPGELFF
abundance: .; d_gene: .; v_gene: TRBV5-4; j_gene: TRBJ1-4; CDR3nt: TGTGCCAGCAGCTTGGCCCCAGGGAGGAAGGAAAAACTGTTTTTT; CDR3aa: CASSLAPGRKEKLFF
abundance: .; d_gene: .; v_gene: TRBV4-3; j_gene: TRBJ2-6; CDR3nt: TGCGCCAGCAGCCAAGTTTCAGGTCCAGGGAAGGCTGGGGCCAACGTCCTGACTTTC; CDR3aa: CASSQVSGPGKAGANVLTF
abundance: .; d_gene: TRBD1; v_gene: TRBV19; j_gene: TRBJ1-2; CDR3nt: TGTGCCAGTACCCTACAGGGGGCCGAGAACTATGGCTACACCTTC; CDR3aa: CASTLQGAENYGYTF
abundance: .; d_gene: .; v_gene: TRBV5-1; j_gene: TRBJ2-1; CDR3nt: TGCGCCAGCAGCTTCTCCGACGGATACAATGAGCAGTTCTTC; CDR3aa: CASSFSDGYNEQFF
abundance: .; d_gene: .; v_gene: TRBV9; j_gene: TRBJ2-5; CDR3nt: TGTGCCAGCAGCGTAGTGGGGGGGCGCCGGGAGACCCAGTACTTC; CDR3aa: CASSVVGGRRETQYF
abundance: .; d_gene: .; v_gene: TRBV4-1; j_gene: TRBJ1-5; CDR3nt: TGCGCCAGCAGCCAAGCCCACGACAGTCAGCCCCAGCATTTT; CDR3aa: CASSQAHDSQPQHF
abundance: .; d_gene: .; v_gene: TRBV28; j_gene: TRBJ1-1; CDR3nt: TGTGCCATAACTAGGAACACTGAAGCTTTCTTT; CDR3aa: CAITRNTEAFF
abundance: .; d_gene: .; v_gene: TRBV2; j_gene: TRBJ2-7; CDR3nt: TGTGCCAGTCAGGGCTCCTACGAGCAGTACTTC; CDR3aa: CASQGSYEQYF
abundance: .; d_gene: .; v_gene: TRBV4-2; j_gene: TRBJ1-5; CDR3nt: TGTGCCAGCAGCCAAGCCACAGGCAATCAGCCCCAGCATTTT; CDR3aa: CASSQATGNQPQHF
abundance: .; d_gene: .; v_gene: TRBV27; j_gene: TRBJ2-1; CDR3nt: TGTGCCAGCAGTTCACCTCCCCTAGGACCCTACAATGAGCAGTTCTTC; CDR3aa: CASSSPPLGPYNEQFF
abundance: .; d_gene: TRBD2; v_gene: TRBV2; j_gene: TRBJ2-2; CDR3nt: TGTGCCAGCAGTCGACTAGCGGGAGGGATAGGCGGGGAGCTGTTTTTT; CDR3aa: CASSRLAGGIGGELFF
abundance: .; d_gene: .; v_gene: TRBV14; j_gene: TRBJ1-1; CDR3nt: TGTGCCAGCAGCCAAGGGGGGCACACTGAAGCTTTCTTT; CDR3aa: CASSQGGHTEAFF
abundance: .; d_gene: TRBD2; v_gene: TRBV27; j_gene: TRBJ2-7; CDR3nt: TGTGCCAGCAGTTTCAGTAGCGGGAGCTACGAGCAGTACTTC; CDR3aa: CASSFSSGSYEQYF
abundance: .; d_gene: TRBD2; v_gene: TRBV5-1; j_gene: TRBJ2-7; CDR3nt: TGCGCCAGCAGCTTTAGCGGGAGCTCCTACAAGCAGTACTTC; CDR3aa: CASSFSGSSYKQYF
abundance: .; d_gene: TRBD1; v_gene: TRBV19; j_gene: TRBJ1-5; CDR3nt: TGTGCCAGTAGTATGGGACAGGGTCAGCCCCAGCATTTT; CDR3aa: CASSMGQGQPQHF
abundance: .; d_gene: .; v_gene: TRBV6-4; j_gene: TRBJ2-7; CDR3nt: TGTGCCAGCAGTGATAGCGGAGCCTACGAGCAGTACTTC; CDR3aa: CASSDSGAYEQYF
abundance: .; d_gene: .; v_gene: TRBV6-1; j_gene: TRBJ1-1; CDR3nt: TGTGCCAGCAGGAGCATGGGGAAGACTGAAGCTTTCTTT; CDR3aa: CASRSMGKTEAFF